This passage covers 8 T cell receptor beta chains from one sample sequenced in a study of post-analysis software for immune sequencing data. The study, taken as a whole, reports: Patients carried five TRBV segments more frequently than controls did, and TRBV5-6, TRBV5-1 and TRBV20-1 were among them.

No antigen is known for these receptors. Included in the TCR beta cDNA libraries were unique molecular identifiers. Each CDR3 protein gets one entry after TCRdb re-called the PCR reads with MiXCR. The sample shows more than 500,000 distinct CDR3 sequences, approximately 34% of them seen only once. The sample was blood. The source is a girl younger than 18 with multiple sclerosis.

This chain uses TRBV5-1 with TRBJ1-6, with no clear D. Trimming left V 4 bases short and J 7 bases short, with 24 bases between. This CDR3 has 18 amino acids. CDR1 and CDR2 (germline): SGHRS, YFSETQ. This CDR3 reads CASSRTWTRRSTNSPLHF. For the CDR3, the DNA is TGCGCCAGCAGCCGGACCTGGACGAGACGGTCTACGAATTCACCCCTCCACTTT.

This chain connects TRBV5-1 to TRBJ1-2, with TRBD1 matching over 8 bases. J was trimmed by 2 bases and V by 2 bases; bases with no gene match: 11. Germline lookup yields CDR1 SGHRS and CDR2 YFSETQ. CDR3 size: 17 residues. CDR3: CASSLFTGGVSNYGYTF. In DNA, the CDR3 is TGCGCCAGCAGCTTATTCACAGGGGGAGTTTCGAACTATGGCTACACCTTC.

This clonotype was seen a handful of times. V usage is TRBV12-3 or TRBV12-4 and J usage is TRBJ2-5, with TRBD1 identical over 7 bases. The CDR3 is 15 residues long. Losses at the gene ends were 4 bases for V and 3 bases for J; bases not matched to a gene: 8. Here the CDR3 reads CASSSQGLAEETQYF. For the CDR3, the DNA is TGTGCCAGCAGTTCACAGGGGTTAGCTGAAGAGACCCAGTACTTC.

In its sample, this clonotype was seen a few times. V gene TRBV27 combines with J gene TRBJ2-6; no reliable D call. The CDR3 consists of 15 residues. Trimming pared 6 bases from V and 2 bases from J, leaving 11 bases between. Germline V gene data show CDR1 as MNHEY and CDR2 as SMNVEV (reference sequence). The CDR3 DNA sequence: TGTGCCAGCAGCCCACATCGAACTGGGGCCAACGTCCTGACTTTC. Its translation is CASSPHRTGANVLTF.

V is TRBV7-8 and J is TRBJ2-5, with D possibly matching TRBD2 (6 bases). Germline V gives CDR1 SGHVS, CDR2 FQNEAQ. V was clipped by 5 bases and J by 2 bases, with 15 bases between them. This CDR3 has 15 amino acids. The CDR3 region is CASSTPGVYQETQYF. The CDR3 DNA reads TGTGCCAGCAGCACACCGGGGGTTTATCAAGAGACCCAGTACTTC.

The chain recombines TRBV5-1 with TRBJ2-4; D assignment may be TRBD1 or TRBD2 (5 bases each). The last part of the DNA fits TRBJ2-7 better; the J call may be wrong. There are 16 residues in the CDR3. From germline, CDR1 is SGHRS and CDR2 YFSETQ. DNA for the CDR3: TGCGCCAGCAGCCCCTCCCCGGGACGGTCCTCCTACGAGCAGTACTTC. Its protein product is CASSPSPGRSSYEQYF.

V gene TRBV5-4 combines with J gene TRBJ2-5, with D perhaps TRBD2 (6 bases). Germline values: CDR1 SGHNT, CDR2 YYREEE (reference sequence). CDR3 length: 16 residues. Trimming left V 4 bases short and J 2 bases short, with 18 bases between. The CDR3 loop is CASSQDAEGGQETQYF. CDR3 DNA: TGTGCCAGCAGCCAAGACGCGGAGGGAGGTCAAGAGACCCAGTACTTC.

There are a few counts of this clonotype. V is TRBV7-8 and J is TRBJ1-2; 10 nucleotides align to TRBD1. From germline, CDR1 is SGHVS and CDR2 FQNEAQ. Losses at the gene ends were 0 bases for V and 8 bases for J; bases not matched to a gene: 9. The CDR3 runs 16 residues. The CDR3 loop is CASSLAGDRGRGGYTF. CDR3 in DNA: TGTGCCAGCAGCTTAGCCGGGGACAGGGGACGGGGAGGCTACACCTTC. The full variable domain, its missing parts supplied by reference TRBV7-8 and TRBJ1-2, is GAGVSQSPRYKVAKRGQDVALRCDPISGHVSLFWYQQALGQGPEFLTYFQNEAQLDKSGLPSDRFFAERPEGSVSTLKIQRTQQEDSAVYLCASSLAGDRGRGGYTFGSGTRLTVV.